A single sample is the source of the 5 T cell receptor beta chains below, sequenced in a study of T cells after yellow fever vaccination. From the 5' RACE reads, TCRdb called clonotypes with MiXCR, one entry per CDR3 protein. Among a few hundred thousand distinct CDR3 sequences listed, 10% to 15% were seen once. Here the sequenced sample was CD4+ T cells sorted from PBMCs, taken 45 days after the yellow fever booster vaccination. The receptors come from a young man who received the YFV17D yellow fever vaccine.

CDR3 loop: CSAALAGGNTGELFF. For the CDR3, the DNA is TGCAGTGCAGCTCTAGCGGGAGGAAACACCGGGGAGCTGTTTTTT. The chain couples TRBV20-1 to TRBJ2-2, with TRBD2 matching 11 bases. The V and J ends lost 6 bases and 2 bases, in that order; junction bases with no gene match: 5. From germline, CDR1 is DFQATT and CDR2 SNEGSKA (reference sequence). The CDR3 runs 15 residues.

This chain links TRBV5-1 with TRBJ1-1; TRBD1 agrees at 7 bases. The CDR3 loop spans 14 amino acids. V shed 3 bases and J 3 bases; nucleotides not matched to a gene: 5. In germline, CDR1 is SGHRS, CDR2 YFSETQ. CDR3 residues: CASSSTGWDTEAFF. The CDR3 DNA follows: TGCGCCAGCAGCTCGACAGGGTGGGACACTGAAGCTTTCTTT.

This clonotype occurred a few times. CDR3 bases: TGTGCCAGCCCATCACCGGGTCTGAGCACAGATACGCAGTATTTT. It specifies CASPSPGLSTDTQYF. The V gene is TRBV21-1, the J gene TRBJ2-3; the D call in the table, TRBD2, was not verified against the DNA. TRBV21-1 corresponds to a pseudogene. This CDR3 spans 15 amino acids.

The genes are TRBV20-1 and TRBJ2-7, with D hard to call. V dropped 1 base and J dropped 6 bases, with 19 bases sitting between them. CDR3 length: 15 amino acids. Per germline, CDR1 DFQATT and CDR2 SNEGSKA (reference sequence). Here the CDR3 reads CSARVERTASPEQYF. CDR3 DNA: TGCAGTGCTAGAGTTGAAAGGACCGCCTCTCCCGAGCAGTACTTC.

This clonotype was recorded a few times. This sequence joins TRBV20-1 and TRBJ2-3; 9 nucleotides align to TRBD1. In germline, CDR1 is DFQATT, CDR2 SNEGSKA (reference sequence). This CDR3 is 14 amino acids long. V shed 4 bases, J shed 3 bases, and the junction held 5 bases outside the gene matches. The CDR3 sequence is CSATGTGNTDTQYF. CDR3 DNA sequence: TGCAGTGCTACCGGGACAGGGAATACAGATACGCAGTATTTT.